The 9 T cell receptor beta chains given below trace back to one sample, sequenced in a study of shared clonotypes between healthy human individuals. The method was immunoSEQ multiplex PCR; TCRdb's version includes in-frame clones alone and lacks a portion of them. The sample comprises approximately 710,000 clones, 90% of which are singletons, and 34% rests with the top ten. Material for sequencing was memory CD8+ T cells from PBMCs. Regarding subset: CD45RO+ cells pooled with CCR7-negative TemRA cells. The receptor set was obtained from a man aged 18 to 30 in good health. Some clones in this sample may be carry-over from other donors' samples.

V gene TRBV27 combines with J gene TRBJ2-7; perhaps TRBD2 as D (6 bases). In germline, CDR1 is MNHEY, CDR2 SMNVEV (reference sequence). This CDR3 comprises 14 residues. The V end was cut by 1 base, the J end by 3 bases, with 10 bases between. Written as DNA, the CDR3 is TGTGCCAGCAGTTTATTCCCTAGCGACTACGAGCAGTACTTC. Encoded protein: CASSLFPSDYEQYF.

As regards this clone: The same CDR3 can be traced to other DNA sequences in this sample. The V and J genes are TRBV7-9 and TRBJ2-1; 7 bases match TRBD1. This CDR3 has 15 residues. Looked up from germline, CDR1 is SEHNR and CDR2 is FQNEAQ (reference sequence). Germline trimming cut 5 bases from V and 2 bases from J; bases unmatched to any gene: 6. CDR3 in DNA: TGTGCCAGCAGCCCCTGGACAGGCACCTACAATGAGCAGTTCTTC. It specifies CASSPWTGTYNEQFF.

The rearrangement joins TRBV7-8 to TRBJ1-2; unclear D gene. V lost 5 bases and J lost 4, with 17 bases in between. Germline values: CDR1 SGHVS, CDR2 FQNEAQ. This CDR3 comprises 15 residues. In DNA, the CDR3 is TGTGCCAGCAGCGCGGGGTGGGAGGCCCGCTATGGCTACACCTTC. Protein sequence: CASSAGWEARYGYTF.

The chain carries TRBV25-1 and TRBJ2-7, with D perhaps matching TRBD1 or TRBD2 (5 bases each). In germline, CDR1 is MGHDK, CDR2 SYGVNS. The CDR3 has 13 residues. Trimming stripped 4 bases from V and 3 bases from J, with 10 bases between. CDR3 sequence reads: CASSGDRSYEQYF. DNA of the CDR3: TGTGCCAGCAGTGGGGACCGGAGCTACGAGCAGTACTTC.

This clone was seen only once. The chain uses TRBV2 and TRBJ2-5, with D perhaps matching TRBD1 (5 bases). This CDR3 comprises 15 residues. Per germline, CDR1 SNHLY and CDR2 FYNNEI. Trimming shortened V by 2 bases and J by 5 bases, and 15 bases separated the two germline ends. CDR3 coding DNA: TGTGCCAGCAGTGAAAAAAGCAGGGAAATGGAGACCCAGTACTTC. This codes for CASSEKSREMETQYF.

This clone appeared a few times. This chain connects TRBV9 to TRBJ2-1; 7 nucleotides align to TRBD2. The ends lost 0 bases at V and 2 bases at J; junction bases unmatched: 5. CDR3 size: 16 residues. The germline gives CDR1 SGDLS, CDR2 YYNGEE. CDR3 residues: CASSVGIGLAYNEQFF. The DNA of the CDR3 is TGTGCCAGCAGCGTAGGTATAGGACTAGCCTACAATGAGCAGTTCTTC.

The CDR3 protein is CASRPTASGTHTDTQYF. The CDR3 DNA follows: TGTGCCAGCAGGCCCACAGCGAGCGGTACACACACAGATACGCAGTATTTT. V gene TRBV28 combines with J gene TRBJ2-3, with D maybe TRBD2 (5 bases). V was clipped by 6 bases and J by 2 bases, with 21 bases between them. Germline V gives CDR1 MDHEN, CDR2 SYDVKM. This CDR3 spans 17 amino acids.

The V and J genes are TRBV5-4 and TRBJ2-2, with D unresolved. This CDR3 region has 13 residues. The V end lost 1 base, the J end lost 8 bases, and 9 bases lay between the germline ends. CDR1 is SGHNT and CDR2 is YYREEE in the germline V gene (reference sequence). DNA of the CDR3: TGTGCCAGCAGCTTGTACCTAGGGGGGGAGCTGTTTTTT. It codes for CASSLYLGGELFF.

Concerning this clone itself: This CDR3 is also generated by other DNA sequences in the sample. CDR3 sequence (DNA): TGTGCCAGCAGTTCAACAGATACGCAGTATTTT. Translation gives CASSSTDTQYF. V gene TRBV27 combines with J gene TRBJ2-3; no firm D call. Germline V CDR1 and CDR2: MNHEY, SMNVEV (reference sequence). Trimming took 4 bases from V and 3 from J, leaving 2 bases between them. This CDR3 is 11 amino acids long.